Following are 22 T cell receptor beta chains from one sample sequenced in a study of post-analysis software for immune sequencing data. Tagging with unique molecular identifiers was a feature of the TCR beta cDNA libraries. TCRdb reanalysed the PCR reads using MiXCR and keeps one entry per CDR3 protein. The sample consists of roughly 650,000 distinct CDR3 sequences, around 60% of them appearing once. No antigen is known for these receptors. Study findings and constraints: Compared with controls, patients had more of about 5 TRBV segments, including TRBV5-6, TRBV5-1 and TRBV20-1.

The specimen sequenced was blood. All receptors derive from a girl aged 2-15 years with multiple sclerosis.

Here the CDR3 reads CASSITRASGPYEQYF. As DNA, the CDR3 is TGTGCCAGTAGTATAACCAGGGCTAGCGGACCATACGAGCAGTACTTC. V gene TRBV19 combines with J gene TRBJ2-7, with 7 bases identical to TRBD2. The CDR3 spans 16 residues. Germline V CDR1 and CDR2: LNHDA, SQIVND (reference sequence). Unmatched junction bases numbered 11, after V lost 2 bases and J lost 4 bases.

The CDR3 DNA follows: TGTGCCAGCAGTGAATTGAAGGGCTACACCTTC. Amino acids: CASSELKGYTF. The gene calls are TRBV25-1 and TRBJ1-2; D is unclear. Trimming pared 1 base from V and 8 bases from J, leaving 5 bases between. The CDR3 is made up of 11 amino acids. CDR1 and CDR2 (germline): MGHDK, SYGVNS.

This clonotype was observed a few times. In DNA, the CDR3 is TGTGCCAGCAGCATGGACAGATCCACAGATACGCAGTATTTT. This sequence encodes CASSMDRSTDTQYF. This chain uses TRBV6-4 with TRBJ2-3; a possible D gene is TRBD1 (6 bases). V shed 6 bases and J shed 2 bases, with 12 bases lying between them. Germline lookup yields CDR1 MRHNA and CDR2 SNTAGT. The CDR3 runs 14 residues.

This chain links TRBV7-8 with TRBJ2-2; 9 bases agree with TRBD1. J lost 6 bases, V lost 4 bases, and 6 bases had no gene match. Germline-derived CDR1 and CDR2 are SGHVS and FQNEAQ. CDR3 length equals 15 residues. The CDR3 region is CASSSLQGAAGELFF. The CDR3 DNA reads TGTGCCAGCAGCTCGTTACAGGGGGCAGCCGGGGAGCTGTTTTTT.

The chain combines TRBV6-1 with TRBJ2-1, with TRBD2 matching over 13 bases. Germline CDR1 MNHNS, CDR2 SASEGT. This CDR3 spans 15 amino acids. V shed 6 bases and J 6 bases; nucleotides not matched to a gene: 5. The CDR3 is CASRTGTSGANEQFF. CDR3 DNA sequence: TGTGCCAGCAGGACCGGGACTAGCGGGGCCAATGAGCAGTTCTTC.

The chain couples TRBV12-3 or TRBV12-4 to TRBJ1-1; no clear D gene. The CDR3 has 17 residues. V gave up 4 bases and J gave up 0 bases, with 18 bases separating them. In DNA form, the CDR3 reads TGTGCCAGCAGTTCCCTTCGGGATTCGAGAATGAACACTGAAGCTTTCTTT. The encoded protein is CASSSLRDSRMNTEAFF.

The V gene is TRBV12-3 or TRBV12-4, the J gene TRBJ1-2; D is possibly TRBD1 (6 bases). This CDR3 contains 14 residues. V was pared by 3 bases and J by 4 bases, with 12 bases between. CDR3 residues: CASSLGAPGYGYTF. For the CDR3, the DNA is TGTGCCAGCAGTTTGGGGGCGCCTGGCTATGGCTACACCTTC.

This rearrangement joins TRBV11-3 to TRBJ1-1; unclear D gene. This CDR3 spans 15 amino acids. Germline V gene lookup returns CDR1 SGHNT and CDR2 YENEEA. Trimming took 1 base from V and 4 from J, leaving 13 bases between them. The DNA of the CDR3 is TGTGCCAGCAGCTTAGTAACCCTGGTCGGCACTGAAGCTTTCTTT. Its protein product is CASSLVTLVGTEAFF.

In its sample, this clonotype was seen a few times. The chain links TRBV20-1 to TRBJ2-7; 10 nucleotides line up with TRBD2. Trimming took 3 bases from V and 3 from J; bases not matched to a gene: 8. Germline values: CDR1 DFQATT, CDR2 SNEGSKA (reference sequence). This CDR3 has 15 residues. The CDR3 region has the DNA TGCAGTGCTAGGGGGCTAGCGGGAGTGTTCTACGAGCAGTACTTC. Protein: CSARGLAGVFYEQYF.

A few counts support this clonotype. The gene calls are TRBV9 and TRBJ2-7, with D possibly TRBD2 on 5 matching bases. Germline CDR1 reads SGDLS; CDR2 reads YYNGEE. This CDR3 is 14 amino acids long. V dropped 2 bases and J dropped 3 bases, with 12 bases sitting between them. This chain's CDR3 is CASSVSPSNYEQYF. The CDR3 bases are TGTGCCAGCAGCGTCAGTCCTAGCAACTACGAGCAGTACTTC.

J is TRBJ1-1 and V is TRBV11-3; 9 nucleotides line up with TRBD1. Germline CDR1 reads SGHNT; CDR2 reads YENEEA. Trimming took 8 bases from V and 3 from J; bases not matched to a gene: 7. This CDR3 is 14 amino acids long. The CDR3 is CASGLGQGYTEAFF. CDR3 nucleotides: TGTGCCAGCGGCCTGGGACAGGGATACACTGAAGCTTTCTTT.

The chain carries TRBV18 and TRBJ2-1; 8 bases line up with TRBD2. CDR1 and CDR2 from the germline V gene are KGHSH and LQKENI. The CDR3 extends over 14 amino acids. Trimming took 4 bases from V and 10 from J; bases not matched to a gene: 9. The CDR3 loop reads CASSQPGTRFEQFF. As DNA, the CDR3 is TGTGCCAGCTCACAGCCCGGGACTAGGTTCGAGCAGTTCTTC.

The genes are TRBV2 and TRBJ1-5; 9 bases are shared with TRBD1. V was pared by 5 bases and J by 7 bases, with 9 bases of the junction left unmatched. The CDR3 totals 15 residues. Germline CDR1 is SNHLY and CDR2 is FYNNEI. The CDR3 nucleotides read TGTGCCAGCAGTCCCGGGACAGGGAGAGGGCAGCCCCAGCATTTT. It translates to CASSPGTGRGQPQHF.

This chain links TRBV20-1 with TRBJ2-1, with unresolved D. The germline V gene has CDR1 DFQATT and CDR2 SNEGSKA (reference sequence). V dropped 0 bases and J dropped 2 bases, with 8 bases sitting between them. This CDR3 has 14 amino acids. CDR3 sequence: CSARDGSAYNEQFF. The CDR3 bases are TGCAGTGCTAGAGATGGCAGCGCCTACAATGAGCAGTTCTTC.

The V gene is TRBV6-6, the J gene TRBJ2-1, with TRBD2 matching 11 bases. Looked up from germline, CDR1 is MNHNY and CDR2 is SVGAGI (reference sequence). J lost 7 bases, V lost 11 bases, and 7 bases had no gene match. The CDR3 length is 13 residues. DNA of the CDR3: TGTGCCGCGGGGCTAGCGGGGGGTAATGAGCAGTTCTTC. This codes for CAAGLAGGNEQFF.

The CDR3 nucleotides are TGCGCCAGCAGCTTGGAGGCGGGAGACGCGGATGAGCAGTTCTTC. The encoded protein is CASSLEAGDADEQFF. The genes are TRBV5-1 and TRBJ2-1; 7 bases are a match to TRBD2. V lost 0 bases to trimming and J lost 8 bases; unmatched junction nucleotides: 8. Germline CDR1 SGHRS, CDR2 YFSETQ. The CDR3 covers 15 residues.

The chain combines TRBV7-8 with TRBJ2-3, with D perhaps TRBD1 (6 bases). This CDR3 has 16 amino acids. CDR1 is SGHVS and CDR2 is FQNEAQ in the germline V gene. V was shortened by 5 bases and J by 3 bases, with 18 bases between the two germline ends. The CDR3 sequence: CASSAFLGQSTDTQYF. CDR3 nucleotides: TGTGCCAGCAGCGCTTTCTTAGGACAGTCGACAGATACGCAGTATTTT.

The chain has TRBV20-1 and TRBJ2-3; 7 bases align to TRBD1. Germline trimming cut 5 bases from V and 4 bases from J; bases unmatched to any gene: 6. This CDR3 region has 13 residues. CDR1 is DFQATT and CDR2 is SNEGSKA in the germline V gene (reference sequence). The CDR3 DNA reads TGCAGTGCTTTTCGGACAGGCCCAGATACGCAGTATTTT. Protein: CSAFRTGPDTQYF.

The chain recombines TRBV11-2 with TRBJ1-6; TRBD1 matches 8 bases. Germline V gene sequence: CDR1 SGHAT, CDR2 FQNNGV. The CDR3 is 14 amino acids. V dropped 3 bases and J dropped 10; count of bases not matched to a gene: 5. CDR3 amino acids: CASSFGQGGSPLHF. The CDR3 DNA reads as TGTGCCAGCAGCTTTGGACAGGGTGGCTCACCCCTCCACTTT.

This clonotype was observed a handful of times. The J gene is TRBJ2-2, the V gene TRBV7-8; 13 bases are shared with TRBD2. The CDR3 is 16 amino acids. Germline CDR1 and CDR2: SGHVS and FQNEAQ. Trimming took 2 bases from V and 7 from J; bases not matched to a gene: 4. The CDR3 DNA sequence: TGTGCCAGCAGCTTATCGGGACTAGCGGGATTCGGGGAGCTGTTTTTT. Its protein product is CASSLSGLAGFGELFF.

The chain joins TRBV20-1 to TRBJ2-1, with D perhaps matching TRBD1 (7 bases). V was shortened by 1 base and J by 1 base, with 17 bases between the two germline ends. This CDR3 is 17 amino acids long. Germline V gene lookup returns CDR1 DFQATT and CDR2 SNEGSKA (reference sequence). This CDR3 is CSARGSEGALSYNEQFF. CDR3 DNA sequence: TGCAGTGCTAGAGGTTCGGAGGGGGCCCTTTCCTACAATGAGCAGTTCTTC.

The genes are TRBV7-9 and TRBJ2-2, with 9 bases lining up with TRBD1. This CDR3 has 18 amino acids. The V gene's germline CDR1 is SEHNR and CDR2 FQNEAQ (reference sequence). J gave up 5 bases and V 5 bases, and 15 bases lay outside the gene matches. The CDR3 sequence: CASSHPSTGGEGTGELFF. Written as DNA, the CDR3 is TGTGCCAGCAGCCACCCTTCCACAGGGGGCGAGGGTACCGGGGAGCTGTTTTTT. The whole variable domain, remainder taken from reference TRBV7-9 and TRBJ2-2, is DTGVSQNPRHKITKRGQNVTFRCDPISEHNRLYWYRQTLGQGPEFLTYFQNEAQLEKSRLLSDRFSAERPKGSFSTLEIQRTEQGDSAMYLCASSHPSTGGEGTGELFFGEGSRLTVL.